A single sample is the source of the 22 T cell receptor beta chains below, sequenced in a study of T cell responses to AZD1222 COVID-19 vaccine. Using immunoSEQ multiplex PCR, the repertoire was profiled, and TCRdb retains in-frame clones only, with some absent. The table shows roughly 150,000 clones, with roughly 91% occurring only once. Sequenced here: peripheral blood, sampled 28 days after the second AZD1222 dose. The receptors derive from an adult who received the AZD1222 COVID-19 vaccine.

J is TRBJ2-5 and V is TRBV7-2, with TRBD2 as a possible D gene (7 bases). The CDR3 loop spans 15 amino acids. Germline V gene sequence: CDR1 SGHTA, CDR2 FQGNSA. V dropped 1 base and J dropped 9 bases, with 18 bases sitting between them. CDR3 sequence reads: CASSLDGGARLAQYF. Written as DNA, the CDR3 is TGTGCCAGCAGCTTAGATGGGGGGGCGAGGTTGGCCCAGTACTTC. Full variable domain (outside the CDR3, taken from reference TRBV7-2 and TRBJ2-5): GAGVSQSPSNKVTEKGKDVELRCDPISGHTALYWYRQSLGQGLEFLIYFQGNSAPDKSGLPSDRFSAERTGGSVSTLTIQRTQQEDSAVYLCASSLDGGARLAQYFGPGTRLLVL.

In this sample, this clone turned up once. This chain joins TRBV27 and TRBJ1-4; no reliable D call. Germline loops: CDR1 MNHEY, CDR2 SMNVEV (reference sequence). This CDR3 is built from 17 residues. V was trimmed by 0 bases and J by 1 base, leaving 12 bases between them. The CDR3 bases are TGTGCCAGCAGTTTATCAGGGCTCGCTAGAACTAATGAAAAACTGTTTTTT. Amino acids: CASSLSGLARTNEKLFF.

V is TRBV11-2 and J is TRBJ2-5; D ambiguous. The V and J ends lost 2 bases and 2 bases respectively, with 12 bases between them. The CDR3 spans 15 residues. CDR1 and CDR2 from the germline V gene are SGHAT and FQNNGV. The CDR3 is CASSLSAGDQETQYF. In nucleotides, the CDR3 is TGTGCCAGCAGCTTATCGGCAGGCGATCAAGAGACCCAGTACTTC.

This chain joins TRBV2 and TRBJ2-5; a weak D match, TRBD2 (6 bases). Per the germline V gene, CDR1 is SNHLY and CDR2 is FYNNEI. Trimming cost V 6 bases and J 0 bases, with 8 bases left between them. The CDR3 is 13 residues long. CDR3 nucleotides: TGTGCCAGCAGCCGGGACTACCAAGAGACCCAGTACTTC. Amino acids: CASSRDYQETQYF.

The V gene is TRBV12-3 or TRBV12-4, the J gene TRBJ1-5, with D possibly TRBD1 on 5 matching bases. The CDR3 loop spans 12 amino acids. With 6 bases removed from V and 7 bases from J, the gap between germline ends came to 10 bases. CDR3 sequence: CASRSWGQPQHF. The CDR3 DNA reads as TGTGCCAGCAGGTCGTGGGGCCAGCCCCAGCATTTT.

This clone came up once. The V and J genes are TRBV24-1 and TRBJ2-3; D is unresolved. Trimming shortened V by 9 bases and J by 0 bases, and 3 bases separated the two germline ends. Germline values: CDR1 KGHDR, CDR2 SFDVKD. This CDR3 region has 11 residues. CDR3 in DNA: TGTGCCACCGCCAGCACAGATACGCAGTATTTT. Encoded protein: CATASTDTQYF.

This clone was found a few times. The chain employs TRBV7-9 and TRBJ2-4; D may match TRBD1 or TRBD2 (6 bases each). The CDR3 sequence is 14 residues long. V lost 8 bases and J 6 bases, leaving 17 bases between the germline ends. Germline V gives CDR1 SEHNR, CDR2 FQNEAQ (reference sequence). CDR3 in DNA: TGTGCCAGCTTGTTCGCGGGACAAGGAAACATTCAGTACTTC. This sequence encodes CASLFAGQGNIQYF.

This chain links TRBV9 with TRBJ1-3, with unresolved D. V was clipped by 0 bases and J by 1 base, with 11 bases between them. This CDR3 has 16 amino acids. CDR1 is SGDLS and CDR2 is YYNGEE in the germline V gene. The CDR3 sequence: CASSVGGPTSGNTIYF. For the CDR3, the DNA is TGTGCCAGCAGCGTAGGTGGGCCAACTTCTGGAAACACCATATATTTT.

This clone was recorded only once. CDR3 sequence (DNA): TGTGCCAGCAGCTTGGCCGGGACCGGGGAGCTGTTTTTT. Encoded protein: CASSLAGTGELFF. This chain uses TRBV5-6 with TRBJ2-2, with D hard to call. V lost 0 bases and J lost 5, with 5 bases in between. In germline, CDR1 is SGHDT, CDR2 YYEEEE. The CDR3 loop spans 13 amino acids. The variable domain in full, completed from reference TRBV5-6 and TRBJ2-2, reads DAGVTQSPTHLIKTRGQQVTLRCSPKSGHDTVSWYQQALGQGPQFIFQYYEEEERQRGNFPDRFSGHQFPNYSSELNVNALLLGDSALYLCASSLAGTGELFFGEGSRLTVL.

This rearrangement joins TRBV11-2 to TRBJ2-7, with 10 bases lining up with TRBD1. The CDR3 sequence is 14 residues long. Germline assignment: CDR1 SGHAT and CDR2 FQNNGV. The V gene end was trimmed by 5 bases and the J gene end by 3 bases; junction bases not matched to a gene: 4. CDR3 region: CASSPRTGGYEQYF. The CDR3 DNA sequence: TGTGCCAGCAGCCCCCGGACAGGGGGCTACGAGCAGTACTTC.

V usage is TRBV11-3 and J usage is TRBJ2-3; D not resolved. Looked up from germline, CDR1 is SGHNT and CDR2 is YENEEA. This CDR3 is 13 amino acids long. The ends were cut back, 1 base at V and 6 bases at J, with 8 bases in the middle. CDR3 sequence (DNA): TGTGCCAGCAGCTTAGGGGCTGCGGATACGCAGTATTTT. This encodes CASSLGAADTQYF.

The chain is built from TRBV5-4 and TRBJ1-4; D is perhaps TRBD1 (6 bases). The V gene lost 3 bases and the J gene lost 6 bases, with 12 bases spanning the gap. The germline V gene has CDR1 SGHNT and CDR2 YYREEE (reference sequence). This CDR3 is 14 amino acids long. The CDR3 is CASSSGGAYEKLFF. The CDR3 DNA follows: TGTGCCAGCAGCTCGGGGGGCGCTTATGAAAAACTGTTTTTT.

This chain joins TRBV19 and TRBJ1-6, with D unclear. V dropped 4 bases and J dropped 4 bases, with 11 bases sitting between them. Germline V gene data show CDR1 as LNHDA and CDR2 as SQIVND (reference sequence). CDR3 length: 15 amino acids. CDR3 sequence reads: CASSTVRGYNSPLHF. The CDR3 coding sequence is TGTGCCAGTAGTACCGTACGTGGATATAATTCACCCCTCCACTTT.

The chain links TRBV9 to TRBJ2-3, with 10 bases aligning to TRBD2. CDR3 length: 16 residues. In germline, CDR1 is SGDLS, CDR2 YYNGEE. V was clipped by 4 bases and J by 4 bases; unmatched bases: 9. CDR3 sequence (DNA): TGTGCCAGCAGCTCTTTACTAGCGGGATGGCCAGATACGCAGTATTTT. This sequence encodes CASSSLLAGWPDTQYF.

The gene calls are TRBV25-1 and TRBJ2-5, with D unclear. V was clipped by 5 bases and J by 5 bases, with 12 bases between them. CDR3 length: 13 amino acids. Germline CDR1 and CDR2: MGHDK and SYGVNS. The CDR3 protein is CASSKLGVETQYF. The CDR3 DNA is TGTGCCAGCAGTAAATTGGGTGTGGAGACCCAGTACTTC. Complete variable domain (other parts from reference TRBV25-1 and TRBJ2-5): EADIYQTPRYLVIGTGKKITLECSQTMGHDKMYWYQQDPGMELHLIHYSYGVNSTEKGDLSSESTVSRIRTEHFPLTLESARPSHTSQYLCASSKLGVETQYFGPGTRLLVL.

Only one count was recorded for this clone. The genes are TRBV30 and TRBJ1-2; D is undetermined. V was trimmed by 4 bases and J by 3 bases, leaving 6 bases between them. There are 11 residues in the CDR3. Germline CDR1 and CDR2: GTSNPN and SVGIG (reference sequence). CDR3 sequence (DNA): TGTGCCTGGACTGACTACTATGGCTACACCTTC. It specifies CAWTDYYGYTF.

This clone was detected once. The gene calls are TRBV30 and TRBJ2-1; 11 bases are a match to TRBD2. Germline V gene lookup returns CDR1 GTSNPN and CDR2 SVGIG (reference sequence). The length of the CDR3 is 14 residues. V dropped 2 bases and J dropped 8; count of bases not matched to a gene: 5. Here the CDR3 reads CAWSSGTSGDEQFF. CDR3 bases: TGTGCCTGGAGTTCCGGGACTAGCGGCGATGAGCAGTTCTTC.

The chain links TRBV7-3 to TRBJ2-2; D is tentatively TRBD1 or TRBD2 (5 bases each). Germline V CDR1 and CDR2: SGHTA, FQGTGA. V lost 2 bases and J lost 4, with 11 bases in between. The CDR3 is 15 amino acids. CDR3 in amino acids: CASSLGGRATGELFF. The CDR3 DNA sequence: TGTGCCAGCAGCTTAGGAGGCAGGGCCACCGGGGAGCTGTTTTTT.

V gene TRBV28 combines with J gene TRBJ1-2, with TRBD1 identical over 8 bases. The trim removed 3 bases at V and 3 bases at J, leaving 3 bases unmatched. CDR3 size: 14 residues. The V gene's germline CDR1 is MDHEN and CDR2 SYDVKM. In DNA, the CDR3 is TGTGCCAGCAGTTTCGAGGGACAGGACTATGGCTACACCTTC. It codes for CASSFEGQDYGYTF.

In nucleotides, the CDR3 is TGTGCCAGCAGTGAATTCGGGGGGAGCAATCAGCCCCAGCATTTT. Encoded protein: CASSEFGGSNQPQHF. V usage is TRBV25-1 and J usage is TRBJ1-5; D possibly corresponds to TRBD1 (5 bases). The CDR3 has 15 residues. Trimming stripped 1 base from V and 1 base from J, with 8 bases between. Germline values: CDR1 MGHDK, CDR2 SYGVNS.

This clone came up a few times. V gene TRBV19 combines with J gene TRBJ2-3, with D hard to call. The CDR3 loop spans 16 amino acids. V was clipped by 1 base and J by 0 bases, with 11 bases between them. Germline CDR1 and CDR2: LNHDA and SQIVND (reference sequence). The CDR3 sequence is CASSIVPPPSTDTQYF. For the CDR3, the DNA is TGTGCCAGTAGTATAGTACCGCCTCCTAGCACAGATACGCAGTATTTT.

The gene calls are TRBV3-1 (or the pseudogene TRBV3-2) and TRBJ2-2; D gene unclear. V shed 5 bases and J shed 4 bases, with 17 bases lying between them. There are 16 residues in the CDR3. Per the germline V gene, CDR1 is LGHDT and CDR2 is YNNKEL (reference sequence). The CDR3, as DNA: TGTGCCAGCAGCTTCTGGACCGCGCCCTCCACCGGGGAGCTGTTTTTT. It specifies CASSFWTAPSTGELFF.